A single sample gave rise to the 12 T cell receptor beta chains below, sequenced in a study of T cells in Graves' hyperthyroidism and ophthalmopathy. From RNA transcripts, TCR beta CDR3 regions were amplified. Researchers ran a first-round RT-PCR on the TCR CDR3 using the HTBI primer set. TCRdb independently ran MiXCR on the multiplex PCR reads; one entry per CDR3 protein. The sample includes under 450,000 distinct CDR3 sequences, roughly 15% of them seen just once. Sample: blood. The receptor set was obtained from a woman between 25 and 40 years old with Graves' hyperthyroidism that later progressed to Graves' ophthalmopathy.

Only a few counts were recorded for this clonotype. The chain uses TRBV10-2 and TRBJ1-2; tentatively, D is TRBD1 (6 bases). Deletions cut 1 base from V and 6 bases from J, with 18 bases between. Germline values: CDR1 WSHSY, CDR2 SAAADI. The CDR3 has 16 amino acids. The CDR3 region is CASSEWAQGFRDGYTF. CDR3 in DNA: TGCGCCAGCAGTGAGTGGGCACAGGGTTTTAGGGATGGCTACACCTTC.

The chain uses TRBV2 and TRBJ2-7; D uncertain. V dropped 6 bases and J dropped 4 bases, with 7 bases sitting between them. CDR3 length equals 11 residues. Germline lookup yields CDR1 SNHLY and CDR2 FYNNEI. The CDR3 loop reads CASSPKYEQYF. The DNA for the CDR3 is TGTGCCAGCAGCCCGAAGTACGAGCAGTACTTC.

This clonotype was picked up a small number of times. The chain combines TRBV6-2 or TRBV6-3 with TRBJ2-1; 9 bases align to TRBD1. Per the germline V gene, CDR1 is MNHEY and CDR2 is SVGEGT. V was clipped by 4 bases and J by 2 bases; unmatched bases: 3. The CDR3 is 15 amino acids. The CDR3 reads CASSFNRGPYNEQFF. The CDR3 region has the DNA TGTGCCAGCAGTTTCAACAGGGGGCCCTACAATGAGCAGTTCTTC.

The rearrangement links TRBV11-2 to TRBJ2-3, with D unresolved. The CDR3 has 14 residues. The ends were cut back, 1 base at V and 0 bases at J, with 5 bases in the middle. Per the germline V gene, CDR1 is SGHAT and CDR2 is FQNNGV. This CDR3 reads CASSLVISTDTQYF. The CDR3 DNA is TGTGCCAGCAGCTTAGTAATAAGCACAGATACGCAGTATTTT.

The chain employs TRBV28 and TRBJ2-7, with D possibly being TRBD2 (7 bases). This CDR3 region has 14 residues. In germline, CDR1 is MDHEN, CDR2 SYDVKM. V dropped 7 bases and J dropped 4 bases, with 17 bases sitting between them. The CDR3 coding sequence is TGTGCCAGCACCAAGGGGAGGGGGGGGTACGAGCAGTACTTC. Translated, it gives CASTKGRGGYEQYF.

At least ten counts were recorded for this clonotype. The rearrangement links TRBV13 to TRBJ2-1, with D possibly matching TRBD2 (5 bases). In germline, CDR1 is PRHDT, CDR2 FYEKMQ (reference sequence). V was trimmed by 3 bases and J by 10 bases, leaving 10 bases between them. The CDR3 loop spans 12 amino acids. The CDR3 DNA sequence: TGTGCCAGCAGCTTCGGGGTTGGGGAGCAGTTCTTC. Amino acid sequence: CASSFGVGEQFF.

V is TRBV7-2 and J is TRBJ2-1, with TRBD1 identical over 9 bases. CDR1 is SGHTA, CDR2 FQGNSA, per germline. V lost 6 bases, J lost 8 bases, and 8 bases stayed unmatched. CDR3 length: 14 residues. CDR3 nucleotide sequence: TGTGCCAGCAGGGGACAGGGATCATGGGATGAGCAGTTCTTC. This gives the protein CASRGQGSWDEQFF.

The J gene is TRBJ1-4, the V gene TRBV12-3 or TRBV12-4, with TRBD1 identical over 7 bases. V lost 4 bases to trimming and J lost 3 bases; unmatched junction nucleotides: 8. The CDR3 runs to 16 residues. Here the CDR3 reads CASSSRIGGANEKLFF. Written as DNA, the CDR3 is TGTGCCAGCAGTTCTAGAATAGGGGGCGCTAATGAAAAACTGTTTTTT.

This clonotype occurred many times. The rearrangement links TRBV28 to TRBJ1-1, with D possibly being TRBD1 (6 bases). The CDR3 runs to 14 residues. Trimming took 4 bases from V and 6 from J, leaving 15 bases between them. Germline assignment: CDR1 MDHEN and CDR2 SYDVKM. As DNA, the CDR3 is TGTGCCAGCAGTTCGCTACAGGGAATTTCTGAAGCTTTCTTT. As protein: CASSSLQGISEAFF. The whole variable domain, remainder taken from reference TRBV28 and TRBJ1-1, is DVKVTQSSRYLVKRTGEKVFLECVQDMDHENMFWYRQDPGLGLRLIYFSYDVKMKEKGDIPEGYSVSREKKERFSLILESASTNQTSMYLCASSSLQGISEAFFGQGTRLTVV.

The gene calls are TRBV4-1 and TRBJ2-3; D is unclear. The CDR3 sequence is 14 residues long. Germline V gene data show CDR1 as MGHRA and CDR2 as YSYEKL. Trimming removed 2 bases at V and 4 bases at J, with 10 bases between. The CDR3 sequence is CASSQFKESDTQYF. Written as DNA, the CDR3 is TGCGCCAGCAGCCAATTCAAAGAGTCAGATACGCAGTATTTT.

Ten or more counts support this clonotype. The rearrangement joins TRBV2 to TRBJ2-7; D unclear. This CDR3 is built from 12 residues. In germline, CDR1 is SNHLY, CDR2 FYNNEI. The V gene lost 7 bases and the J gene lost 3 bases, with 10 bases spanning the gap. CDR3: CASMVSRYEQYF. CDR3 coding DNA: TGTGCCAGCATGGTATCCCGCTACGAGCAGTACTTC.

This clonotype was observed many times. This rearrangement joins TRBV15 to TRBJ1-1; D remains ambiguous. The CDR3 runs to 15 residues. Germline V lookup: CDR1 LNHNV, CDR2 YYDKDF (reference sequence). V lost 0 bases to trimming and J lost 1 base, with 9 bases between them. The CDR3 loop reads CATSRDFVGNTEAFF. The CDR3 nucleotides are TGTGCCACCAGCAGAGATTTTGTGGGGAACACTGAAGCTTTCTTT.